This entry concerns a single T cell receptor (beta chain). This specimen belongs to a study of blood T cell repertoires in COVID-19. As for the study in general: The United States, Italy and Spain provided the acute and convalescent COVID-19 samples. PBMCs, B-cell-depleted T cells, or T cells were the source of the cDNA or gDNA that made up the material.

V was cut by 7 bases and J by 2 bases, with 11 bases left in between. Germline assignment: CDR1 MRHNA and CDR2 SNTAGT. This CDR3 contains 14 residues. In the source study's methods: Reference gene primer amplification gave nucleated cell count estimates. Method: immunoSEQ multiplex PCR; TCRdb's copy keeps in-frame clones and lacks some. The DNA was the basis for D and trimming; V, J and clone size are from that table. The sample contains under 20,000 clones, around nine tenths of which appear only once. The sequencing input was peripheral blood. The TCR sequence derives from a human donor in a cohort sampled during active COVID-19. The V gene is TRBV6-4, the J gene TRBJ2-2, with D perhaps TRBD2 (5 bases). CDR3 protein: CASKEAVNTGELFF. In DNA form, the CDR3 reads TGTGCCAGCAAGGAAGCGGTTAACACCGGGGAGCTGTTTTTT.